This TCR beta chain was identified in a study of identical twins. Notes on the study in general: Cord blood beta clonotypes that were abundant carried fewer insertions, and memory repertoires showed no such trend. Models underestimated how often monozygotic twins shared out-of-frame TCR alpha.

CDR3 length: 16 amino acids. TCRdb reprocessed the 5' RACE reads with MiXCR, giving one entry per CDR3 protein. The data hold about 920,000 distinct CDR3 sequences, with approximately 13% observed a single time. Remarks on this clonotype: Its antigen is still unknown.

These data were likewise used in another study, on yellow fever vaccine responses in identical twins.

The material sequenced was PBMCs. The receptor's source is a woman between 18 and 29 years old in good health. The V call is TRBV21-1, the J call TRBJ2-7; no check of the table's D call, TRBD2, against the DNA was made. TRBV21-1 is a recognized pseudogene. The DNA for the CDR3 is TGTGCCAGCAGCAAAGGGGGGCTAGCGGGAGCCTACGAGCAGTACTTC. This codes for CASSKGGLAGAYEQYF.